Listed here is a single T cell receptor beta chain. Its antigen is still unknown. It has no much larger one-base neighbor in the sample; base qualities were not kept. This sample was taken from a study of blood T cells in healthy people across ages (dated by TCRdb to between 2015 and 2016). Some background on the complete study: Template switching captured roughly one uniquely barcoded TCR beta cDNA molecule per two T cells in model experiments. Using deep sequencing normalized with unique cDNA molecular identifiers, the study measured how TCR beta repertoire diversity changes with age. The donors were split into four age groups: young (average about 15 years), middle-aged (around 40), aged (roughly 60) and long-lived (more than 80). Using the same blood draw, the study looked at two additional independent replicas of 1 million unique cDNA reads for two donors, one aged 18 to 29 and the other aged 80 or older. The paper's findings and limits, for the study overall: Estimates of total diversity from one million sequenced T cells were regarded as lower bounds and underestimates. Observed TCR beta diversity correlated strongly with the percentage of naive T cells measured by flow cytometry. Because donor CMV infection status was unknown, age-related changes in expanded clonotypes were potentially confounded. Bulk unsorted PBMC profiling prevented conclusive comparison of naive and antigen-experienced compartments. Compared with the aged group, the long-lived group had more naive CD4+ T cells, fewer expanded clones and increased TCR diversity, suggesting age selection. Observed TCR beta diversity per million T cells fell roughly linearly with age, and a significant reduction was already apparent by age approximately 41.

To prepare the library, 5' RACE was applied. Instrument on record: Illumina HiSeq 2500. A second PCR of roughly 7 to 11 cycles was performed with a sample-barcoded 5' primer and a J-beta primer mix. A unique molecular identifier was introduced onto each TCR beta cDNA molecule by a template-switch 5' adaptor carrying 12 random nucleotides. At least 2.5 million CDR3-containing paired-end reads were obtained from each sample. First-strand cDNA was synthesized from all RNA with the Mint cDNA synthesis kit, primed by a TRBC-specific oligonucleotide. All cDNA was treated with uracil-DNA glycosylase and then went through a first 18-cycle PCR with the universal primers M1SS and BC2_uni_R. The paper's data handling went like this. Each sample was normalized by randomly selecting 1 million high-quality reads, each carrying a distinct molecular identifier. Instead of being binned into consensus sequences, reads with shared molecular identifiers were discarded. MiTCR, set to a Q25 quality threshold and the strictest error-elimination algorithm, was used for CDR3 identification, clonotype clustering and error correction. Lower-bound total TCR beta diversity was estimated with a nonparametric unseen species model using Euler transformation. TCRdb handled the public reads itself, with Q25 trimming in fastp and clone calling in MiXCR, and kept productive beta chains. Every entry covers one CDR3 protein and lists the most common genes and DNA from its rows. The V and J calls were not made by the authors but by TCRdb's processing. This sample has about 930,000 distinct CDR3 sequences in its table, and around 29% of those were observed once. 10% of the sample is held by the ten biggest clonotypes.

CDR1 and CDR2 are read off the germline V gene (reference sequence) as DFQATT and SNEGSKA. Counted from cysteine to phenylalanine, this CDR3 has 15 amino acids. The kept DNA is CDR3 alone, 45 bases in frame from the first base. V loses 3 bases at its end and J loses 3 bases; junction bases beyond the gene matches: 8. The 40 or so donors, aged about 6 to 100 years, were systemically healthy Caucasian individuals from Russia. Roughly 9 milliliters of peripheral blood were drawn from each donor into EDTA-treated Vacutainer tubes. Ficoll-Paque density-gradient centrifugation was used to isolate PBMCs, with at least 6.5 million per sample. Trizol reagent was used to extract total RNA from PBMCs, with at least 6 micrograms per sample. For every donor, flow cytometry on a PBMC aliquot measured the percentage of naive CD45RAhigh/CD27high T cells. The same sample was also used in a study of T cells of mothers and their children. From the second report: Donors were nine systemically healthy Caucasian individuals: three mothers and their six children. cDNA synthesis consumed the entire amount of extracted RNA, loaded at around 1.5 ug RNA in each 15 ul reaction. In the second PCR, sample barcodes and 2-4 random nucleotides were introduced via the M1S primer. Over 8 million TCR beta CDR3 reads were obtained for each mother, and 2.5 million to 3.5 million reads were obtained for each child. Thymic selection shapes the output of TCR recombination in a similar way in related and unrelated pairs, and inherited differences have a minor effect. Normalized repertoire overlap in related mother-child pairs was always slightly higher than in unrelated mother-child pairs, but the difference was never significant. With a sensitivity of about 100 clones per million clonotypes, no persistent microchimeric T cell clones were detected. In the study, deep NGS was used to compare the TCR beta repertoires of mothers and children, and features distinguishing related mother-child pairs from unrelated individuals were sought. Mothers averaged approximately 40 +/- 4 years of age and children averaged roughly 10 +/- 4 years. After adapter ligation was performed with NEBNext reagents, the libraries were sequenced on an Illumina HiSeq 2000 with 100+100 nt paired-end reads. Mother and child libraries were prepared a month apart and sequenced in separate runs to prevent cross-contamination. For each donor, somewhere between roughly 500,000 and 2,100,000 distinct TCR beta clonotypes were identified. Naive TCR beta clonotypes were estimated from low-frequency clonotypes matched to each donor's FACS-determined naive share, without sorting.

The sequence was collected from a middle-aged woman in good health. Specimen: blood. Recombination connected TRBV20-1 to TRBJ1-5; TRBD1 aligns with 7 central bases. The CDR3 has the sequence CSARSAGTVNQPQHF. DNA sequence: TGCAGTGCTAGGTCAGCCGGGACAGTCAATCAGCCCCAGCATTTT.